The 27 T cell receptor beta chains given below trace back to one sample, sequenced in a study of identical twins. TCRdb fed the 5' RACE reads into MiXCR, producing one record per CDR3 protein. Of some 240,000 distinct CDR3 sequences detected, about 8.3% appear once; the ten largest clones hold 2.5% to 3.5%. A further study also used this sample, focusing on yellow fever vaccine responses in identical twins.

The sequencing sample was made of CD8+ T cells sorted from blood. Receptor source: a woman aged 18-35 years in good health.

Only a few counts were recorded for this clonotype. This rearrangement joins TRBV11-2 to TRBJ2-1; D is uncertain. The CDR3 consists of 14 residues. Trimming cost V 2 bases and J 8 bases, with 13 bases left between them. The germline V gene has CDR1 SGHAT and CDR2 FQNNGV. The CDR3 sequence: CASSLNWGNDEQFF. CDR3 nucleotide sequence: TGTGCCAGCAGCTTAAATTGGGGAAACGATGAGCAGTTCTTC.

At least ten counts were recorded for this clonotype. The chain combines TRBV6-5 with TRBJ2-5, with 7 bases lining up with TRBD2. From germline, CDR1 is MNHEY and CDR2 SVGAGI. The CDR3 spans 12 residues. V lost 6 bases to trimming and J lost 6 bases; unmatched junction nucleotides: 4. The CDR3 region has the DNA TGTGCCAGCAGCGGACTAGATCAGACCCAGTACTTC. Its translation: CASSGLDQTQYF.

V is TRBV7-9 and J is TRBJ1-3; TRBD1 is a possible D gene (5 bases). Germline CDR1 is SEHNR and CDR2 is FQNEAQ (reference sequence). V lost 3 bases and J 6 bases, leaving 6 bases between the germline ends. The CDR3 sequence is 12 residues long. Written as DNA, the CDR3 is TGTGCCAGCAGCTTGACAGAAAACACCATATATTTT. Translation gives CASSLTENTIYF.

This clonotype was seen a few times. This sequence joins TRBV7-9 and TRBJ1-6, with D perhaps matching TRBD1 (6 bases). Per germline, CDR1 SEHNR and CDR2 FQNEAQ (reference sequence). The CDR3 is 15 residues long. Trimming shortened V by 5 bases and J by 6 bases, and 14 bases separated the two germline ends. The DNA for the CDR3 is TGTGCCAGCAGCGGCCGGACAGAGCCTAATTCACCCCTCCACTTT. Protein sequence: CASSGRTEPNSPLHF. The variable domain in full, with the rest retrieved from reference TRBV7-9 and TRBJ1-6, is DTGVSQNPRHKITKRGQNVTFRCDPISEHNRLYWYRQTLGQGPEFLTYFQNEAQLEKSRLLSDRFSAERPKGSFSTLEIQRTEQGDSAMYLCASSGRTEPNSPLHFGNGTRLTVT.

This clonotype was counted at least ten times. The chain couples TRBV27 to TRBJ2-1; D is ambiguous. The length of the CDR3 is 14 residues. Between the trimmed V and J ends, which lost 0 bases and 5 bases, there was a span of 8 bases. Germline lookup yields CDR1 MNHEY and CDR2 SMNVEV (reference sequence). The CDR3 DNA follows: TGTGCCAGCAGTTTATCGGAAGGAAACAATGAGCAGTTCTTC. Amino acids: CASSLSEGNNEQFF.

This clonotype was observed a few times. This rearrangement joins TRBV14 to TRBJ2-3; TRBD2 aligns across 8 bases. From germline, CDR1 is SGHDN and CDR2 FVKESK. Trimming cost V 1 base and J 6 bases; bases outside gene matches: 6. This CDR3 has 15 amino acids. This CDR3 reads CASSQVRGAVDTQYF. The CDR3 nucleotides read TGTGCCAGCAGCCAAGTGCGGGGGGCCGTCGATACGCAGTATTTT.

This clonotype was counted between two and nine times. The gene calls are TRBV2 and TRBJ2-5, with 7 bases aligning to TRBD1. The CDR3 spans 16 residues. V lost 3 bases to trimming and J lost 1 base; unmatched junction nucleotides: 8. Per the germline V gene, CDR1 is SNHLY and CDR2 is FYNNEI. For the CDR3, the DNA is TGTGCCAGCAGTGAGAGGTCTGGGGACAGCCAAGAGACCCAGTACTTC. This encodes CASSERSGDSQETQYF.

This clonotype has ten or more counts. The rearrangement uses TRBV21-1 and TRBJ2-7; the listed D gene, TRBD2, was not tested against the DNA. TRBV21-1 is recorded as a pseudogene. The CDR3 is made up of 19 amino acids. Written as DNA, the CDR3 is TGTGCCAGCAGCACCCTCCCCGGGACTAGCGGGGGGCCCTCCTACGAGCAGTACTTC. Translation: CASSTLPGTSGGPSYEQYF.

This chain uses TRBV5-1 with TRBJ2-3; tentative D call: TRBD2 (7 bases). Germline loops: CDR1 SGHRS, CDR2 YFSETQ. The CDR3 is 16 amino acids. Trimming pared 0 bases from V and 2 bases from J, leaving 13 bases between. The CDR3 bases are TGCGCCAGCAGCTTGGAAACGGGGGGCCCCACAGATACGCAGTATTTT. It specifies CASSLETGGPTDTQYF.

Only a few counts were recorded for this clonotype. The genes are TRBV10-2 and TRBJ2-7, with 7 positions matching TRBD1. Trimming cost V 6 bases and J 0 bases; bases outside gene matches: 8. CDR1 is WSHSY, CDR2 SAAADI, per germline. CDR3 length: 15 amino acids. CDR3 protein: CASRVGQASSYEQYF. CDR3 nucleotides: TGCGCCAGCAGAGTAGGACAGGCGTCCTCCTACGAGCAGTACTTC.

This clonotype has a count of ten or more. The chain couples TRBV15 to TRBJ1-5; weak D call: TRBD1 (5 bases). V shed 5 bases and J shed 5 bases, with 16 bases lying between them. Germline V gene data show CDR1 as LNHNV and CDR2 as YYDKDF (reference sequence). This CDR3 has 15 amino acids. CDR3 in amino acids: CATSLSYQGDQPQHF. The CDR3 bases are TGTGCCACCAGCCTTTCCTACCAGGGAGATCAGCCCCAGCATTTT. Drawing the rest from reference TRBV15 and TRBJ1-5, the complete variable domain is DAMVIQNPRYQVTQFGKPVTLSCSQTLNHNVMYWYQQKSSQAPKLLFHYYDKDFNNEADTPDNFQSRRPNTSFCFLDIRSPGLGDTAMYLCATSLSYQGDQPQHFGDGTRLSIL.

The rearrangement links TRBV7-9 to TRBJ2-7; perhaps TRBD2 as D (6 bases). Germline loops: CDR1 SEHNR, CDR2 FQNEAQ (reference sequence). The germline V and J ends were trimmed by 10 bases and 6 bases, with 13 bases remaining between them. This CDR3 has 11 residues. In DNA, the CDR3 is TGTGCCATTCCTGGAGGGAGCGAGCAGTACTTC. This encodes CAIPGGSEQYF.

This clonotype was observed a few times. The J gene is TRBJ2-5, the V gene TRBV5-1; TRBD1 agrees at 9 bases. CDR1 SGHRS and CDR2 YFSETQ come from the germline V gene. The CDR3 totals 15 residues. V lost 1 base to trimming and J lost 5 bases; unmatched junction nucleotides: 6. The CDR3 nucleotides are TGCGCCAGCAGCTTGACAGGGGGCGATCATGAGACCCAGTACTTC. It yields the protein CASSLTGGDHETQYF.

The V gene is TRBV2, the J gene TRBJ2-7; TRBD1 agrees at 8 bases. CDR1 SNHLY and CDR2 FYNNEI come from the germline V gene. J was trimmed by 3 bases and V by 7 bases; bases with no gene match: 2. CDR3 length: 12 residues. CDR3 region: CASMGQDYEQYF. CDR3 DNA: TGTGCCAGCATGGGACAGGACTACGAGCAGTACTTC.

This clonotype has just a few counts. The chain couples TRBV5-1 to TRBJ2-5; 8 bases fit TRBD2. CDR3 length equals 15 residues. V was pared by 1 base and J by 2 bases, with 4 bases of the junction left unmatched. CDR1 and CDR2 from the germline V gene are SGHRS and YFSETQ. The CDR3 nucleotides are TGCGCCAGCAGCTTGTTATTAGCGGGGCAAGAGACCCAGTACTTC. Its translation is CASSLLLAGQETQYF.

J is TRBJ1-6 and V is TRBV23-1, with D perhaps matching TRBD1 (6 bases). TRBV23-1 is annotated as an ORF whose role is uncertain. This CDR3 has 13 residues. V shed 7 bases and J shed 3 bases, with 7 bases lying between them. CDR3 sequence reads: CASKGGYNSPLHF. The CDR3, as DNA: TGCGCCAGCAAGGGGGGCTATAATTCACCCCTCCACTTT.

V gene TRBV27 combines with J gene TRBJ2-7, with 7 bases that match TRBD1. Germline CDR1 MNHEY, CDR2 SMNVEV (reference sequence). This CDR3 comprises 16 residues. With V trimmed by 5 bases and J by 4 bases, 14 bases remained unmatched. The CDR3 protein is CASSPSPTGRVYEQYF. DNA for the CDR3: TGTGCCAGCAGTCCCAGCCCGACAGGGCGTGTGTACGAGCAGTACTTC.

This clonotype was seen repeatedly, ten times or more. The genes are TRBV4-1 and TRBJ2-1; 9 bases fit TRBD2. Germline V gives CDR1 MGHRA, CDR2 YSYEKL. This CDR3 has 17 amino acids. Germline trimming cut 0 bases from V and 6 bases from J; bases unmatched to any gene: 9. CDR3 nucleotides: TGCGCCAGCAGCCAAGAACCGGCGGGAGGGCAGGGCAATGAGCAGTTCTTC. Translating it yields CASSQEPAGGQGNEQFF.

CDR3 residues: CASSRSASSYEQYF. The CDR3 DNA reads TGTGCCAGCAGTAGGTCGGCGTCCTCCTACGAGCAGTACTTC. V gene TRBV2 combines with J gene TRBJ2-7; unclear D gene. V shed 5 bases and J shed 0 bases, with 11 bases lying between them. CDR3 length equals 14 residues. Per the germline V gene, CDR1 is SNHLY and CDR2 is FYNNEI.

This clonotype appeared a few times. The chain employs TRBV11-2 and TRBJ2-1; the match to TRBD1 covers 7 bases. The CDR3 covers 20 residues. With V trimmed by 4 bases and J by 2 bases, 20 bases remained unmatched. Germline loops: CDR1 SGHAT, CDR2 FQNNGV. The CDR3 protein is CASSSWDGTLQGVAYNEQFF. The CDR3 DNA sequence: TGTGCCAGCAGCTCCTGGGATGGGACGCTCCAGGGGGTTGCCTACAATGAGCAGTTCTTC.

The gene calls are TRBV27 and TRBJ1-4; TRBD1 matches 10 bases. The germline gives CDR1 MNHEY, CDR2 SMNVEV (reference sequence). V lost 6 bases to trimming and J lost 7 bases; unmatched junction nucleotides: 8. The CDR3 contains 15 residues. CDR3 nucleotides: TGTGCCAGCAGGGGACCGGGACAGGGGCCTGAAAAACTGTTTTTT. This sequence encodes CASRGPGQGPEKLFF. Supplemented by reference TRBV27 and TRBJ1-4, the full variable domain reads EAQVTQNPRYLITVTGKKLTVTCSQNMNHEYMSWYRQDPGLGLRQIYYSMNVEVTDKGDVPEGYKVSRKEKRNFPLILESPSPNQTSLYFCASRGPGQGPEKLFFGSGTQLSVL.

The chain recombines TRBV10-3 with TRBJ2-1; D unresolved. CDR1 is ENHRY and CDR2 is SYGVKD in the germline V gene. The CDR3 covers 13 residues. The V and J ends lost 2 bases and 8 bases respectively, with 10 bases between them. CDR3 amino acids: CAISEGVIDEQFF. The CDR3, as DNA: TGTGCCATCAGTGAGGGGGTTATCGATGAGCAGTTCTTC.

This clonotype was picked up a small number of times. This sequence joins TRBV4-3 and TRBJ2-7, with D unresolved. The CDR3 spans 15 residues. Germline lookup yields CDR1 LGHNA and CDR2 YSLEER. The ends were cut back, 0 bases at V and 7 bases at J, with 16 bases in the middle. CDR3 in amino acids: CASSQDHGTLEEQYF. CDR3 bases: TGCGCCAGCAGCCAAGATCACGGCACGTTGGAAGAGCAGTACTTC.

J is TRBJ2-5 and V is TRBV12-3 or TRBV12-4, with 7 bases aligning to TRBD1. The CDR3 is made up of 13 amino acids. V lost 7 bases, J lost 4 bases, and 6 bases stayed unmatched. CDR3 amino acids: CASTATGSETQYF. CDR3 sequence (DNA): TGTGCCAGCACCGCGACAGGGTCAGAGACCCAGTACTTC.

The chain carries TRBV5-1 and TRBJ2-2; 8 nucleotides agree with TRBD1. V lost 4 bases and J lost 4; bases outside the gene matches: 6. From germline, CDR1 is SGHRS and CDR2 YFSETQ. The CDR3 loop spans 15 amino acids. The CDR3 spells CASSPDRVVTGELFF. The DNA for the CDR3 is TGCGCCAGCAGCCCGGACAGGGTAGTCACCGGGGAGCTGTTTTTT.

This clonotype came up a few times. The V call is TRBV11-2, the J call TRBJ2-6, with D perhaps matching TRBD2 (5 bases). V was pared by 1 base and J by 2 bases, with 18 bases between. Per germline, CDR1 SGHAT and CDR2 FQNNGV. The CDR3 has 19 amino acids. CDR3 sequence (DNA): TGTGCCAGCAGCTTAGTGATCGGGGATGCGCTCACTGGGGCCAACGTCCTGACTTTC. Translating gives CASSLVIGDALTGANVLTF.

This clonotype was detected only a few times. The CDR3 loop reads CASSLGQVVTEAFF. The CDR3, as DNA: TGTGCCAGCAGTTTGGGGCAGGTGGTCACTGAAGCTTTCTTT. V is TRBV12-3 or TRBV12-4 and J is TRBJ1-1, with a possible D match to TRBD1 (5 bases). V lost 3 bases, J lost 4 bases, and 12 bases lay in between. This CDR3 comprises 14 residues.